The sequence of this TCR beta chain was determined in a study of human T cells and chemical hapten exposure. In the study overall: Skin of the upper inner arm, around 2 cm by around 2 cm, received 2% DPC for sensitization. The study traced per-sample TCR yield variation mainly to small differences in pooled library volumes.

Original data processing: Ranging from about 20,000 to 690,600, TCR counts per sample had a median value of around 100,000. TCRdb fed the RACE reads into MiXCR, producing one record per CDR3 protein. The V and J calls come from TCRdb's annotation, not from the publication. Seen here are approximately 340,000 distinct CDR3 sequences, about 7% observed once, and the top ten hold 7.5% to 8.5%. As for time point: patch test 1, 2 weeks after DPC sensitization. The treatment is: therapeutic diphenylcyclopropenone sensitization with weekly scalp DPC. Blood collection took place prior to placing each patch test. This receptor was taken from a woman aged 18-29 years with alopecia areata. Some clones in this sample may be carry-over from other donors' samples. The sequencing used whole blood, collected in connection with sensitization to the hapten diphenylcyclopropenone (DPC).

CDR3 sequence (DNA): TGCAGCGTTGGCATCTCCTCTGGAAACACCATATATTTT. Translation: CSVGISSGNTIYF. This chain uses TRBV29-1 with TRBJ1-3; D ambiguous. CDR1 SQVTM and CDR2 ANQGSEA come from the germline V gene. The length of the CDR3 is 13 residues. V gave up 4 bases and J gave up 0 bases, with 7 bases separating them.